The 22 T cell receptor beta chains in this list originate from one sample, sequenced in a study of shared clonotypes between healthy human individuals. Profiled with immunoSEQ multiplex PCR; TCRdb holds only in-frame clones, not every one. Of about 2.3 million clones in the sample, around 92% were seen once. Material for sequencing was naive CD4+ T cells from PBMCs. The sample's subset: CD45RA+ positively selected. These receptors came from a man aged 18 to 30 in good health. Some clones in this sample may be carry-over from other donors' samples.

The chain is built from TRBV15 and TRBJ1-1, with 9 bases fitting TRBD1. CDR1 and CDR2 from the germline V gene are LNHNV and YYDKDF (reference sequence). CDR3 size: 16 residues. Trimming removed 3 bases from V and 7 bases from J; junction bases left unmatched: 12. CDR3 loop: CATSRAPQDRGGEAFF. In DNA, the CDR3 is TGTGCCACCAGCAGGGCTCCGCAGGACAGGGGTGGTGAAGCTTTCTTT.

This chain links TRBV10-1 with TRBJ1-1; no firm D call. The germline CDR1 and CDR2 sequences are WNHNN and SYGVQD (reference sequence). The CDR3 length is 13 residues. V shed 3 bases and J shed 0 bases, with 5 bases lying between them. This chain's CDR3 is CASSDTMNTEAFF. For the CDR3, the DNA is TGCGCCAGCAGTGACACCATGAACACTGAAGCTTTCTTT.

The chain employs TRBV19 and TRBJ2-1, with D uncertain. Germline V gene sequence: CDR1 LNHDA, CDR2 SQIVND (reference sequence). Trimming shortened V by 1 base and J by 4 bases, and 14 bases separated the two germline ends. The length of the CDR3 is 16 residues. CDR3 residues: CASSIGGRRIYNEQFF. The CDR3 coding sequence is TGTGCCAGTAGTATAGGTGGCAGGAGAATTTACAATGAGCAGTTCTTC.

V usage is TRBV7-8 and J usage is TRBJ1-5; TRBD1 is a possible D gene (5 bases). The ends were cut back, 3 bases at V and 4 bases at J, with 16 bases in the middle. Germline V gives CDR1 SGHVS, CDR2 FQNEAQ. The CDR3 is made up of 16 amino acids. The CDR3 here is CASSLTPGRFNQPQHF. Written as DNA, the CDR3 is TGTGCCAGCAGCTTGACCCCGGGACGTTTTAATCAGCCCCAGCATTTT.

V gene TRBV9 combines with J gene TRBJ2-5, with 7 bases matching TRBD1. J was trimmed by 5 bases and V by 0 bases; bases with no gene match: 10. Germline assignment: CDR1 SGDLS and CDR2 YYNGEE. The CDR3 extends over 16 amino acids. The CDR3 DNA follows: TGTGCCAGCAGCGTAGATTACCGGACAGGTCGGGAGACCCAGTACTTC. Encoded protein: CASSVDYRTGRETQYF.

The J gene is TRBJ1-4, the V gene TRBV5-4, with 9 bases fitting TRBD1. The V gene end was trimmed by 5 bases and the J gene end by 5 bases; junction bases not matched to a gene: 4. Germline V gene sequence: CDR1 SGHNT, CDR2 YYREEE (reference sequence). The CDR3 length is 14 residues. The CDR3 sequence is CASRSGTGNEKLFF. CDR3 sequence (DNA): TGTGCCAGCAGGTCCGGGACAGGGAATGAAAAACTGTTTTTT.

This clone was seen only once. The chain has TRBV19 and TRBJ2-7, with D possibly matching TRBD2 (5 bases). This CDR3 is built from 15 residues. Trimming stripped 3 bases from V and 2 bases from J, with 14 bases between. The germline V gene encodes CDR1 LNHDA and CDR2 SQIVND (reference sequence). CDR3 region: CASSILDSTPYEQYF. The CDR3 DNA is TGTGCCAGTAGTATCTTGGACTCTACCCCCTACGAGCAGTACTTC.

This chain connects TRBV11-2 to TRBJ2-3; D unresolved. CDR1 is SGHAT, CDR2 FQNNGV, per germline. This CDR3 has 14 amino acids. V shed 5 bases and J shed 2 bases, with 11 bases lying between them. CDR3 bases: TGTGCCAGCAGCCGGTCAGGAACCACAGATACGCAGTATTTT. Protein product: CASSRSGTTDTQYF.

As to this clone: Other DNA sequences in this sample translate to the same CDR3. The rearrangement uses TRBV5-1 and TRBJ1-1; TRBD1 agrees at 7 bases. Per the germline V gene, CDR1 is SGHRS and CDR2 is YFSETQ. J gave up 1 base and V 4 bases, and 4 bases lay outside the gene matches. The CDR3 has 14 amino acids. The CDR3 coding sequence is TGCGCCAGCAGCCCGGACAGGAAGAACACTGAAGCTTTCTTT. This encodes CASSPDRKNTEAFF.

This rearrangement joins TRBV28 to TRBJ1-2, with D hard to call. The V end lost 3 bases, the J end lost 4 bases, and 21 bases lay between the germline ends. In germline, CDR1 is MDHEN, CDR2 SYDVKM. The CDR3 sequence is 17 residues long. CDR3 DNA sequence: TGTGCCAGCAGTTTTGCCGGACTAACACCTACGGTCTATGGCTACACCTTC. The encoded protein is CASSFAGLTPTVYGYTF.

V usage is TRBV5-1 and J usage is TRBJ2-2; 13 bases are a match to TRBD2. Germline CDR1 is SGHRS and CDR2 is YFSETQ. J was trimmed by 6 bases and V by 4 bases; bases with no gene match: 6. This CDR3 spans 16 amino acids. The CDR3 loop reads CASSPLAGGPAGELFF. DNA of the CDR3: TGCGCCAGCAGCCCACTAGCGGGAGGGCCAGCCGGGGAGCTGTTTTTT.

This chain links TRBV10-3 with TRBJ1-4; D not resolved. The CDR3 consists of 15 residues. V was pared by 3 bases and J by 7 bases, with 15 bases between. Germline-derived CDR1 and CDR2 are ENHRY and SYGVKD. CDR3 in amino acids: CAISEGLGSGEKLFF. The CDR3 nucleotides are TGTGCCATCAGTGAAGGGCTAGGGTCCGGTGAAAAACTGTTTTTT.

On this clone itself: The sample contains more than one DNA sequence encoding this CDR3. The chain couples TRBV6-5 to TRBJ1-3; no reliable D call. Between the trimmed V and J ends, which lost 6 bases and 2 bases, there was a span of 2 bases. This CDR3 is 11 amino acids long. From germline, CDR1 is MNHEY and CDR2 SVGAGI. CDR3 nucleotides: TGTGCCAGCAGAGCTGGAAACACCATATATTTT. Amino acid sequence: CASRAGNTIYF.

The chain couples TRBV28 to TRBJ1-2, with a tentative D call TRBD1 (6 bases). Per the germline V gene, CDR1 is MDHEN and CDR2 is SYDVKM. With 7 bases removed from V and 4 bases from J, the gap between germline ends came to 13 bases. The length of the CDR3 is 13 residues. The CDR3 spells CASTGQPLYGYTF. In DNA form, the CDR3 reads TGTGCCAGCACCGGACAGCCGCTCTATGGCTACACCTTC.

The chain's CDR3 is CASSQVPSGYYEQYF. The DNA for the CDR3 is TGCGCCAGCAGCCAAGTCCCTAGCGGATACTACGAGCAGTACTTC. The J gene is TRBJ2-7, the V gene TRBV4-1; 7 nucleotides line up with TRBD2. CDR1 is MGHRA, CDR2 YSYEKL, per germline. The J segment lost 3 bases and the V segment lost 1 base, leaving 6 bases of the junction unmatched. The CDR3 has 15 residues.

This chain connects TRBV4-2 to TRBJ2-3; D gene ambiguous. This CDR3 contains 13 residues. The germline V gene encodes CDR1 LGHNA and CDR2 YNFKEQ. Trimming took off 0 bases at V and 4 bases at J, with 5 bases between the two ends. The CDR3 is CASSQETPDTQYF. The CDR3 bases are TGTGCCAGCAGCCAAGAAACCCCAGATACGCAGTATTTT.

The J gene is TRBJ2-2, the V gene TRBV19; 13 nucleotides line up with TRBD2. Trimming cost V 4 bases and J 0 bases; bases outside gene matches: 5. The CDR3 extends over 18 amino acids. Per germline, CDR1 LNHDA and CDR2 SQIVND (reference sequence). The CDR3 coding sequence is TGTGCCAGTAGTAGCGGGACTAGCGGGACCTCGAACACCGGGGAGCTGTTTTTT. This encodes CASSSGTSGTSNTGELFF.

V and J are TRBV5-6 and TRBJ2-2; possible D gene TRBD1, 5 bases. The CDR3 covers 15 residues. Germline values: CDR1 SGHDT, CDR2 YYEEEE. The V end was cut by 5 bases, the J end by 1 base, with 12 bases between. CDR3 DNA sequence: TGTGCCAGCAGGGGGTGGGGCCAGAACACCGGGGAGCTGTTTTTT. Translation gives CASRGWGQNTGELFF.

The rearrangement uses TRBV6-5 and TRBJ2-7; 12 bases fit TRBD2. Germline V lookup: CDR1 MNHEY, CDR2 SVGAGI. There are 15 residues in the CDR3. Germline trimming cut 4 bases from V and 4 bases from J; bases unmatched to any gene: 5. This chain's CDR3 is CASSFRLAGVYEQYF. The CDR3 DNA reads TGTGCCAGCAGTTTTCGACTAGCGGGAGTATACGAGCAGTACTTC.

A remark on this clone: The sample carries other DNA sequences with the same CDR3. The rearrangement links TRBV5-1 to TRBJ2-5; the D gene is possibly TRBD1 (8 bases). Looked up from germline, CDR1 is SGHRS and CDR2 is YFSETQ. Trimming stripped 2 bases from V and 5 bases from J, with 16 bases between. The CDR3 length is 15 residues. CDR3 nucleotide sequence: TGCGCCAGCAGCTTAGGAGACAGGGGAGGGGAGACCCAGTACTTC. Amino acids: CASSLGDRGGETQYF.

This clone has a handful of counts. The same CDR3 arises from other DNA sequences in this sample as well. The chain has TRBV5-1 and TRBJ1-3; unclear D gene. Trimming stripped 3 bases from V and 0 bases from J, with 4 bases between. The CDR3 extends over 13 amino acids. Looked up from germline, CDR1 is SGHRS and CDR2 is YFSETQ. The CDR3 protein is CASSSDSGNTIYF. As DNA, the CDR3 is TGCGCCAGCAGCTCGGACTCTGGAAACACCATATATTTT.

With respect to this clone: The same CDR3 can be traced to other DNA sequences in this sample. The chain carries TRBV5-4 and TRBJ1-1; 8 nucleotides agree with TRBD1. Per germline, CDR1 SGHNT and CDR2 YYREEE (reference sequence). The CDR3 spans 14 residues. V lost 4 bases and J lost 1; bases outside the gene matches: 3. CDR3 nucleotides: TGTGCCAGCAGCCGTGGACAGGGGAACACTGAAGCTTTCTTT. Residues: CASSRGQGNTEAFF.